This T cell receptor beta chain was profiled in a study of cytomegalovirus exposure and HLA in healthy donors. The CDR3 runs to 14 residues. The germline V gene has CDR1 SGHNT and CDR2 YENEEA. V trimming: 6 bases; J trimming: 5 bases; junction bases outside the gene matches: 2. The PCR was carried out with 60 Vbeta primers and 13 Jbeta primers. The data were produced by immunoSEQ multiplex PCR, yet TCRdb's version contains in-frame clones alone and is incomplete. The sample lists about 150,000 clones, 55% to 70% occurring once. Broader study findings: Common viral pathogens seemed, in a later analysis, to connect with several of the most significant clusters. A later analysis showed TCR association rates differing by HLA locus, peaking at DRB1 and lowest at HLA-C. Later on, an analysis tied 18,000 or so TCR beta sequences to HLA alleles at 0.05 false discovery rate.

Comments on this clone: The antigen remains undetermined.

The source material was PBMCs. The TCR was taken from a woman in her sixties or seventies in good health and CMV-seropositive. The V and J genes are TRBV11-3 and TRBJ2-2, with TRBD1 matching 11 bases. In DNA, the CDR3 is TGTGCCAGCAGTCGGGACAGGGGGACCGGGGAGCTGTTTTTT. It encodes CASSRDRGTGELFF.